This T cell receptor (beta chain) was obtained from a study of blood T cell repertoires in COVID-19. The ends lost 2 bases at V and 1 base at J; junction bases unmatched: 12. Germline-derived CDR1 and CDR2 are MDHEN and SYDVKM. The CDR3 spans 18 residues. TCRdb's table, derived via immunoSEQ multiplex PCR, lists solely in-frame clones and lacks some. The table has around 300,000 clones, 85% to 90% seen once. Self-reported history from a screening survey and questionnaire set each donor's cohort. Specimen: PBMCs or T cells enriched from blood (not recorded which). The chain couples TRBV28 to TRBJ2-3, with 7 nucleotides matching TRBD2. The clonotype comes from a woman aged 18-29 years with acute COVID-19. CDR3 nucleotide sequence: TGTGCCAGCAGTTTAGTGGGGGGAGGGGTGATGGGCACAGATACGCAGTATTTT. Protein: CASSLVGGGVMGTDTQYF.